This T cell receptor (beta chain) was identified in a study of blood T cell repertoires in COVID-19 (dated by TCRdb to 2018 to 2021). For the study in its entirety: The collaborator samples originated in the United States, Italy and Spain and spanned the acute and convalescent phases of COVID-19. The prospective study material was composed of cDNA or gDNA derived from T cells, B-cell-depleted T cells, or PBMCs. Subjects who had been exposed to COVID-19, were actively infected with it, or had recovered from it provided the deeply sampled blood TCRbeta repertoires that made up the dataset. A freely available public database, intended as a resource for researchers studying the immune response to SARS-CoV-2, is where the repertoires were released. The samples were drawn from the first 160 participants of the ongoing ImmuneRACE study and from under 1,500 subjects provided by 6 global collaborators. A de-identified subject ID, COVID-19 status, age in years and sex were almost always included in the sample metadata. Where available, HLA class I and class II types were obtained from metadata supplied by the sample provider rather than from assay-based typing. What the study reported, not specific to this receptor: How much clinical and demographic metadata was included differed by source and by participant, and the metadata was provided uncurated.

The collaborating institutions used their own protocols to collect whole blood in K2EDTA tubes. For TCRbeta analysis, collaborator samples were shipped as frozen whole blood, as isolated PBMCs, or as DNA extracted from either sample type. A word on this clone: No cognate antigen has been identified for it. The sample holds no much larger clone one base away, and base qualities are not on file.

The immunoSEQ Assay, a bias-controlled multiplex PCR, was used to amplify TCRbeta CDR3 regions from genomic DNA. The source study handled its data this way. The number of nucleated cells in each sample was estimated by amplification of reference gene primers within the assay. Sequence reads were collapsed and filtered to measure the absolute abundance of every unique TCRbeta CDR3 rearrangement. For each sample, productive Simpson clonality was calculated as the square root of Simpson's diversity index over productive rearrangements. Here the immuneACCESS table is served through TCRdb, limited to in-frame sequences with V and J called. Missing clones are a known gap in these copies; in checked studies unresolved V genes cover under half, and the rest lacks a known reason. The DNA gave D and trimming, while V, J and clone size come from that table. This sample is represented by around 130,000 clones; roughly 91% of them were singletons. About 17% of the sample is taken by the ten largest.

The receptor's source is a man aged 45-65 years with active or convalescent COVID-19. Sequencing used peripheral blood.

CDR3 reads: CASSSRTGGNAGELFF. DNA sequence: TGTGCCAGCAGCTCCCGGACAGGGGGAAACGCCGGGGAGCTGTTTTTT. This chain joins TRBV9 to TRBJ2-2, with 10 bases in between that match TRBD1. Including cysteine and phenylalanine, the CDR3 has 16 amino acids. The sequence is cut down to CDR3 DNA, 48 bases in frame from base 1. V ends up 4 bases short and J 6 bases short, with an unmatched junction base count of 9. CDR1 and CDR2, looked up from the germline V gene, are SGDLS and YYNGEE.